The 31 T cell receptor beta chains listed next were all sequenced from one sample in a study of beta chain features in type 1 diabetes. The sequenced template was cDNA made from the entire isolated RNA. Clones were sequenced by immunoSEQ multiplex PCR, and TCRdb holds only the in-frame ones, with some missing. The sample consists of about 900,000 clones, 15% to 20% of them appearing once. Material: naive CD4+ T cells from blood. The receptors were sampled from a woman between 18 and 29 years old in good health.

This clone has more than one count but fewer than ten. As DNA, the CDR3 is TGTGCCAGCAGTTTGGGGGGCCCAATCTATGGCTACACCTTC. This translates into CASSLGGPIYGYTF. V is TRBV25-1 and J is TRBJ1-2; TRBD1 is a possible D gene (6 bases). The CDR3 sequence is 14 residues long. The V end lost 5 bases, the J end lost 4 bases, and 14 bases lay between the germline ends. In germline, CDR1 is MGHDK, CDR2 SYGVNS.

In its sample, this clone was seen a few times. CDR3 DNA: TGTGCCAGCAGCCCAAAGACAGGGTTCTACGAGCAGTACTTC. Its translation: CASSPKTGFYEQYF. The chain is built from TRBV9 and TRBJ2-7; 7 bases match TRBD1. Germline assignment: CDR1 SGDLS and CDR2 YYNGEE. The CDR3 loop spans 14 amino acids. V lost 4 bases, J lost 3 bases, and 7 bases stayed unmatched. Variable domain in full (rest from reference TRBV9 and TRBJ2-7): DSGVTQTPKHLITATGQRVTLRCSPRSGDLSVYWYQQSLDQGLQFLIQYYNGEERAKGNILERFSAQQFPDLHSELNLSSLELGDSALYFCASSPKTGFYEQYFGPGTRLTVT.

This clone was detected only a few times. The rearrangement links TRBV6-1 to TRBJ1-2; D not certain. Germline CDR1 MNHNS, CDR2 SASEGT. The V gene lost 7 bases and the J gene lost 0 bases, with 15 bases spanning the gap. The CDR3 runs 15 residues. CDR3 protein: CASNKAASANYGYTF. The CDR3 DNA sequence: TGTGCCAGCAATAAGGCAGCTTCAGCTAACTATGGCTACACCTTC.

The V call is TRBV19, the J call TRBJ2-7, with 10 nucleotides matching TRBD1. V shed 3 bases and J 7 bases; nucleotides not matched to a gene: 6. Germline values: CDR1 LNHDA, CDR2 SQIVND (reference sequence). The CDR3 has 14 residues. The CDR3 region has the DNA TGTGCCAGTAGTATCTTGCCGGGACAGGGGGAGCAGTACTTC. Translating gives CASSILPGQGEQYF.

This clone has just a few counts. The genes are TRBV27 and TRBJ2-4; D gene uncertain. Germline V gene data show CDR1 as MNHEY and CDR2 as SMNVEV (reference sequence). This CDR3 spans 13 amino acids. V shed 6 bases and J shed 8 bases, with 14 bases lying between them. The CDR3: CASRPHGVDIQYF. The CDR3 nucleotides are TGTGCCAGCAGACCGCATGGGGTGGACATTCAGTACTTC.

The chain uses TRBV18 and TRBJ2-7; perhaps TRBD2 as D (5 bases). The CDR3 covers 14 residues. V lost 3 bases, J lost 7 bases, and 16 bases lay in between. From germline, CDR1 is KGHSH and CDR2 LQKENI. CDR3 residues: CASSPRHLSGEQYF. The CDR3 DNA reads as TGTGCCAGCTCACCCCGACACCTCTCGGGGGAGCAGTACTTC.

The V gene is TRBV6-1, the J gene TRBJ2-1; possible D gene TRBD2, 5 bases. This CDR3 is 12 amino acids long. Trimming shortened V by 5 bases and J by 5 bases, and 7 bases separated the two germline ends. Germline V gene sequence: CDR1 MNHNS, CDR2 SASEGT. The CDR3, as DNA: TGTGCCAGCAGTCGGACTGACAATGAGCAGTTCTTC. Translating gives CASSRTDNEQFF.

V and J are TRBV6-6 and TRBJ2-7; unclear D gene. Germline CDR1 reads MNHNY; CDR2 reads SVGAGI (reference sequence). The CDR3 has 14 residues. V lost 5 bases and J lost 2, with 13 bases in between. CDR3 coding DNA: TGTGCCAGCAGTAGAGACTCAGGAACCTACGAGCAGTACTTC. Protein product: CASSRDSGTYEQYF.

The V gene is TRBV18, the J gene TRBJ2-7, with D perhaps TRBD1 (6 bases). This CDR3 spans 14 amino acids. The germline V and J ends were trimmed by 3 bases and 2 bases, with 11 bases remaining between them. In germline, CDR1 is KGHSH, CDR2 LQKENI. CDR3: CASSPGTQTYEQYF. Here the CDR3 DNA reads TGTGCCAGCTCACCTGGGACACAGACCTACGAGCAGTACTTC.

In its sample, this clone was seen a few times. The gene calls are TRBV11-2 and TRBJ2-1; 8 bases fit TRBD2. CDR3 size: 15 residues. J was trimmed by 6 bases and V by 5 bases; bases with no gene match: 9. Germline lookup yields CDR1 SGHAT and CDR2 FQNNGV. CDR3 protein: CASSLQAGVLNEQFF. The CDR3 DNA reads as TGTGCCAGCAGCCTCCAAGCGGGAGTTCTCAATGAGCAGTTCTTC.

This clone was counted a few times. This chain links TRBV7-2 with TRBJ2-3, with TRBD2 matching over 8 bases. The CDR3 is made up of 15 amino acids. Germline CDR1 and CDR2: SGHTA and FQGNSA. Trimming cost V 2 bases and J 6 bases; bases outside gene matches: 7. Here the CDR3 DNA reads TGTGCCAGCAGCTTACAAGCGGGAGCTTCGGATACGCAGTATTTT. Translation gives CASSLQAGASDTQYF.

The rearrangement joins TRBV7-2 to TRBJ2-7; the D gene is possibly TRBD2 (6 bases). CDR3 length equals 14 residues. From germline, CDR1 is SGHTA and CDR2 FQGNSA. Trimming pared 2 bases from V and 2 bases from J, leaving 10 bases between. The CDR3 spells CASSLHGGAYEQYF. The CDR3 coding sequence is TGTGCCAGCAGCTTACACGGCGGGGCCTACGAGCAGTACTTC.

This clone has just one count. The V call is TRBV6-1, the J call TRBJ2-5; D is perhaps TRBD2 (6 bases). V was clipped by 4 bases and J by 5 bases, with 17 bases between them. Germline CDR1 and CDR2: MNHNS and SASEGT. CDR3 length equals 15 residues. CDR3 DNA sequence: TGTGCCAGCAGTGCAACGGGACTCCTGACGGAGACCCAGTACTTC. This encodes CASSATGLLTETQYF.

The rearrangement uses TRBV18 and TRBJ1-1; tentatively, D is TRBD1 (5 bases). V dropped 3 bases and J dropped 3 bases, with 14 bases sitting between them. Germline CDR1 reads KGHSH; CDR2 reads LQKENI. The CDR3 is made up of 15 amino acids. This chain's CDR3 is CASSPGALGDTEAFF. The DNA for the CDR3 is TGTGCCAGCTCACCCGGGGCTCTGGGGGACACTGAAGCTTTCTTT. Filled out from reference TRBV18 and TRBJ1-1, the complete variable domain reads NAGVMQNPRHLVRRRGQEARLRCSPMKGHSHVYWYRQLPEEGLKFMVYLQKENIIDESGMPKERFSAEFPKEGPSILRIQQVVRGDSAAYFCASSPGALGDTEAFFGQGTRLTVV.

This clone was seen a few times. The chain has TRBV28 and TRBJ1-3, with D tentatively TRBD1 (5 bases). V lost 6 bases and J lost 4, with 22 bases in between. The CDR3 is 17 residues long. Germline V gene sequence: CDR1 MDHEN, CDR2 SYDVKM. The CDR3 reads CASSPDRGRERGNTIYF. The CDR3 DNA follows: TGTGCCAGCAGCCCCGATCGGGGACGGGAGCGCGGAAACACCATATATTTT.

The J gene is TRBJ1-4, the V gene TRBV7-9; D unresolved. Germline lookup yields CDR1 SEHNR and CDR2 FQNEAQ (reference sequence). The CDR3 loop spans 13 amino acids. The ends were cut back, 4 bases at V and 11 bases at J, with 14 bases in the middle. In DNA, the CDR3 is TGTGCCAGCAGCTCCGGTCCCGTCAGGAAACTGTTTTTT. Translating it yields CASSSGPVRKLFF.

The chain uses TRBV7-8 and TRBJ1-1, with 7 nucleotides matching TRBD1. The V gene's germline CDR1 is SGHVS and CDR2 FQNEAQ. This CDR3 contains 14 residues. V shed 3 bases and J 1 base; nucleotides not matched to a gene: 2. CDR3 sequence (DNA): TGTGCCAGCAGCTTGCACAGGGGGAACACTGAAGCTTTCTTT. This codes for CASSLHRGNTEAFF.

CDR3 nucleotides: TGTGCCAGCAGCGTGTCCCCTCGGATATCGAACACTGAAGCTTTCTTT. This gives the protein CASSVSPRISNTEAFF. The genes are TRBV9 and TRBJ1-1; D gene unclear. CDR1 SGDLS and CDR2 YYNGEE come from the germline V gene. This CDR3 contains 16 residues. V lost 2 bases, J lost 1 base, and 15 bases lay in between.

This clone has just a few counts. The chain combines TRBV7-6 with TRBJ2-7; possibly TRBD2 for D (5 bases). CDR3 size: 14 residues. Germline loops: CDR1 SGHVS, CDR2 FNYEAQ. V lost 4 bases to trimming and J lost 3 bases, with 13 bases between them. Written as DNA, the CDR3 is TGTGCCAGCAGCTCCTTGGACGGGATCTACGAGCAGTACTTC. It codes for CASSSLDGIYEQYF.

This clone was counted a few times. Here the CDR3 DNA reads TGTGCCAGCAGCCAAGACCAGGGATTACGGCAGTATTTT. This encodes CASSQDQGLRQYF. The chain joins TRBV14 to TRBJ2-3; weak D call: TRBD1 (5 bases). Between the trimmed V and J ends, which lost 0 bases and 11 bases, there was a span of 12 bases. The CDR3 runs to 13 residues. Germline V gene lookup returns CDR1 SGHDN and CDR2 FVKESK.

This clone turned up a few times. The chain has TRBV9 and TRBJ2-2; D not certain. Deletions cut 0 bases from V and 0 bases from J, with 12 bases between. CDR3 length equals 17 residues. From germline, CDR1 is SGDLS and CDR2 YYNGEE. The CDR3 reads CASSVAPTVPNTGELFF. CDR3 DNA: TGTGCCAGCAGCGTAGCTCCCACGGTACCGAACACCGGGGAGCTGTTTTTT.

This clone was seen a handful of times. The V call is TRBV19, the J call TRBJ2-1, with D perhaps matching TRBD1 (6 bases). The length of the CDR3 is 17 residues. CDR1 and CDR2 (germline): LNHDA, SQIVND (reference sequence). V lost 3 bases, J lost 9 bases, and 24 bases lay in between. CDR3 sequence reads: CASSIFGRGDLGSEQFF. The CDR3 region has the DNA TGTGCCAGTAGTATTTTCGGCAGGGGCGATTTGGGGAGTGAGCAGTTCTTC.

CDR3 sequence (DNA): TGTGCCAGCAGTTTTCTCTACGAGCAGTACTTC. Translated, it gives CASSFLYEQYF. V gene TRBV6-5 combines with J gene TRBJ2-7; no reliable D call. This CDR3 comprises 11 residues. Trimming removed 4 bases from V and 3 bases from J, with 4 bases in between. Germline CDR1 and CDR2: MNHEY and SVGAGI.

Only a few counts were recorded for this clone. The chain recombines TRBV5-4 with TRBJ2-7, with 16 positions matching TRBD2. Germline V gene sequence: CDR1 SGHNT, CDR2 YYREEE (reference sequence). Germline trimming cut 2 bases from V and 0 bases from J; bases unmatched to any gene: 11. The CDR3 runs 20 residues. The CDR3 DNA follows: TGTGCCAGCAGCTTACGTAGGGGACTAGCGGGAGGGCGAGGCTCCTACGAGCAGTACTTC. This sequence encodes CASSLRRGLAGGRGSYEQYF. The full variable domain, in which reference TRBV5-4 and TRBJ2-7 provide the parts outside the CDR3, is ETGVTQSPTHLIKTRGQQVTLRCSSQSGHNTVSWYQQALGQGPQFIFQYYREEENGRGNFPPRFSGLQFPNYSSELNVNALELDDSALYLCASSLRRGLAGGRGSYEQYFGPGTRLTVT.

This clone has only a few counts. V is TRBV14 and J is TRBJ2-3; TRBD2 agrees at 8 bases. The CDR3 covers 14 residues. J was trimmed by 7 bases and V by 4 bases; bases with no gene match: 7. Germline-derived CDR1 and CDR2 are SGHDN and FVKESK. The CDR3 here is CASSPESGGYTQYF. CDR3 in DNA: TGTGCCAGCAGCCCCGAAAGCGGGGGATATACGCAGTATTTT.

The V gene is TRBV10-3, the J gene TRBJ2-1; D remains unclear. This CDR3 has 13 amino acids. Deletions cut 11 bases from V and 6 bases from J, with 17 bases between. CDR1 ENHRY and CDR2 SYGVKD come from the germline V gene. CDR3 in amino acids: CASAARPPNEQFF. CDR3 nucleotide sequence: TGTGCCTCTGCGGCTAGGCCCCCCAATGAGCAGTTCTTC.

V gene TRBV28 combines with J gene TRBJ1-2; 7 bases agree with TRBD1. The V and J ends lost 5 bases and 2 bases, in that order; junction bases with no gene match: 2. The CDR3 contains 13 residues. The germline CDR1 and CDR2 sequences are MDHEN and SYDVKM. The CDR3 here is CASSAGQNYGYTF. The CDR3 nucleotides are TGTGCCAGCAGTGCGGGACAGAACTATGGCTACACCTTC.

CDR3 residues: CASSVGDRGTGELFF. DNA for the CDR3: TGTGCCAGCAGCGTAGGGGACAGGGGCACCGGGGAGCTGTTTTTT. This sequence joins TRBV9 and TRBJ2-2, with 10 bases lining up with TRBD1. The CDR3 totals 15 residues. CDR1 is SGDLS, CDR2 YYNGEE, per germline. With 0 bases clipped from V and 4 bases from J, the junction kept 0 bases outside the gene matches.

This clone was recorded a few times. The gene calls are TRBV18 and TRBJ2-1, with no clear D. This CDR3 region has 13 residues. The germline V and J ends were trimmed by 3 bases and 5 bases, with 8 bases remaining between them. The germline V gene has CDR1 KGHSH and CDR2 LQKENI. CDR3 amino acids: CASSPYADNEQFF. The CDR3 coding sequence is TGTGCCAGCTCACCCTATGCGGACAATGAGCAGTTCTTC.

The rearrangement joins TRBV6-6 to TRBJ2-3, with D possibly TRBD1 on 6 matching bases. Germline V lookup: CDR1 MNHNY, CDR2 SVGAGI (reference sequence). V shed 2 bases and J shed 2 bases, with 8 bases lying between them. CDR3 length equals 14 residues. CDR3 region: CASSYGTNTDTQYF. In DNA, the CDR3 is TGTGCCAGCAGTTACGGGACAAACACAGATACGCAGTATTTT.

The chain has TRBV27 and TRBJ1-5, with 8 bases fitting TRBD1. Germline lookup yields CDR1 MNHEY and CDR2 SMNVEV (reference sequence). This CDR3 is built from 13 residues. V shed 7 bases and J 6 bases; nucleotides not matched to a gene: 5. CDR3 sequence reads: CASKTGDGQPQHF. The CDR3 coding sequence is TGTGCCAGCAAGACAGGGGACGGTCAGCCCCAGCATTTT.